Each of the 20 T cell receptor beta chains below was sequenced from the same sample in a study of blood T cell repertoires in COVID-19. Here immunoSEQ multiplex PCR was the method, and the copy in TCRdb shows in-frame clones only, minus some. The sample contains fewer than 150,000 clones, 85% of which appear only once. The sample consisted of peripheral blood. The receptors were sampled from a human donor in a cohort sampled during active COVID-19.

In DNA form, the CDR3 reads TGTGCCAGCAGTACACGGGGACTAGCGGCATACGAGCAGTACTTC. Protein product: CASSTRGLAAYEQYF. The J gene is TRBJ2-7, the V gene TRBV6-2 or TRBV6-3; 11 bases match TRBD2. This CDR3 is built from 15 residues. Germline values: CDR1 MNHEY, CDR2 SVGEGT. Trimming took 5 bases from V and 4 from J; bases not matched to a gene: 7.

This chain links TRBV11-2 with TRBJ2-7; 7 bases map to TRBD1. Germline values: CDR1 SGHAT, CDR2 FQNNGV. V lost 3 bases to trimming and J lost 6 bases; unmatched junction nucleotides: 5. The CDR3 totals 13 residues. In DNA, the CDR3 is TGTGCCAGCAGCTTTCAGGGGGTTATCGAGCAGTACTTC. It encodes CASSFQGVIEQYF.

CDR3 coding DNA: TGTGCCAGCAGCCAAGATGCAGGGTCAGATACGCAGTATTTT. Its protein product is CASSQDAGSDTQYF. The chain combines TRBV3-1 (or the pseudogene TRBV3-2) with TRBJ2-3; weak D call: TRBD1 (5 bases). The CDR3 runs to 14 residues. V lost 0 bases to trimming and J lost 4 bases, with 8 bases between them. The germline CDR1 and CDR2 sequences are LGHDT and YNNKEL (reference sequence).

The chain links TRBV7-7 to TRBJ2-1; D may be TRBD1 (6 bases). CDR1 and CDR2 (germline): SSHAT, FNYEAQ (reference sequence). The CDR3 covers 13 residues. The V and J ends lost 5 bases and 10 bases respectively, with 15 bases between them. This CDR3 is CASSPGTPKEQFF. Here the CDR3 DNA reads TGTGCCAGCAGCCCCGGGACACCGAAAGAGCAGTTCTTC.

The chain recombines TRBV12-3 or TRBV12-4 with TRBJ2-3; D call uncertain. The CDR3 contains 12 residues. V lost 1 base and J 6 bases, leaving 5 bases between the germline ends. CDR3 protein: CASSLVSDTQYF. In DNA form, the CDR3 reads TGTGCCAGCAGTTTAGTATCGGATACGCAGTATTTT.

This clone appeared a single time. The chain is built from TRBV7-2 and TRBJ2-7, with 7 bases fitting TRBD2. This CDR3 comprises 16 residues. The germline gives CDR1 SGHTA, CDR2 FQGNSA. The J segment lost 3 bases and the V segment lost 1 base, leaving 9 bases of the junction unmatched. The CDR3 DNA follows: TGTGCCAGCAGCTTAGAAGAGGCTAGCGGCCTCTACGAGCAGTACTTC. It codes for CASSLEEASGLYEQYF.

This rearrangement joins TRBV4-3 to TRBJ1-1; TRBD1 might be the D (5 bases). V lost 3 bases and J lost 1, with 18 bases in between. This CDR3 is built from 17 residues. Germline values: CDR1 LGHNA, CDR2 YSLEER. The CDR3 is CASSQGGAGRGNTEAFF. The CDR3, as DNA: TGCGCCAGCAGCCAGGGGGGTGCGGGCAGAGGGAACACTGAAGCTTTCTTT.

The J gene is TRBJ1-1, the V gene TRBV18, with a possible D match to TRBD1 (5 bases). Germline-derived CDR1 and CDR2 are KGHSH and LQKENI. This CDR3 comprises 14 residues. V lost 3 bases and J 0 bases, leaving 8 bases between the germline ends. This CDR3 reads CASSPDMLNTEAFF. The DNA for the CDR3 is TGTGCCAGCTCACCGGACATGCTGAACACTGAAGCTTTCTTT.

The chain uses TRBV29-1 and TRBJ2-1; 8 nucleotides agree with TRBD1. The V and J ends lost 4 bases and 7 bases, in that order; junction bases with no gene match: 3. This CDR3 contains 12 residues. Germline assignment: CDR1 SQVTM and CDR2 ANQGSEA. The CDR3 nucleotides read TGCAGCGTTGGGACAGGGAGGAATGAGCAGTTCTTC. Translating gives CSVGTGRNEQFF.

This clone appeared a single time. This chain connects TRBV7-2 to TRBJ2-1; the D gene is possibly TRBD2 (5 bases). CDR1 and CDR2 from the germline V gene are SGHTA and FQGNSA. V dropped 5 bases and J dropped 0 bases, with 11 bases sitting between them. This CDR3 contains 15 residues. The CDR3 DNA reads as TGTGCCAGCAGCCTCCACCGGGACTCCTACAATGAGCAGTTCTTC. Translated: CASSLHRDSYNEQFF.

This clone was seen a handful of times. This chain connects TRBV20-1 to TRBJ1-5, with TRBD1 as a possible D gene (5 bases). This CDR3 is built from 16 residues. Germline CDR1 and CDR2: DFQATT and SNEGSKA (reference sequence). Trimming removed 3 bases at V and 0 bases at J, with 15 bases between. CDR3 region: CSASNLRGNSNQPQHF. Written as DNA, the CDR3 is TGCAGTGCTAGTAATTTACGGGGGAATAGCAATCAGCCCCAGCATTTT.

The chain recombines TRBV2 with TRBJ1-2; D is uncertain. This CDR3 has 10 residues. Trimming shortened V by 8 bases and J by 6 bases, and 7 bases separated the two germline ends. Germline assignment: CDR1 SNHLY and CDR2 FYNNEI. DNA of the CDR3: TGTGCCAGCCGCCGCGATGGCTACACCTTC. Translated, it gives CASRRDGYTF.

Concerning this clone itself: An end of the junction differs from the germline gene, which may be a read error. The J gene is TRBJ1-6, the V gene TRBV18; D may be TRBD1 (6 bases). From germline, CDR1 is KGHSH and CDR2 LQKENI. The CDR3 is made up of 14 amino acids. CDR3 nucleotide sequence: TGTGCCAGCTTACCAAGCAGGGGCGGCTCACCCCTCCACTTT. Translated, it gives CASLPSRGGSPLHF.

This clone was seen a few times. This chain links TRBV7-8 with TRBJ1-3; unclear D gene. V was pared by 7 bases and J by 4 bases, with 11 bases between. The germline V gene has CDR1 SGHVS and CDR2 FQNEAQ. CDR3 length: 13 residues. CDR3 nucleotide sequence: TGTGCCAGCACCTGGCTCGGGGGAAACACCATATATTTT. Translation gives CASTWLGGNTIYF.

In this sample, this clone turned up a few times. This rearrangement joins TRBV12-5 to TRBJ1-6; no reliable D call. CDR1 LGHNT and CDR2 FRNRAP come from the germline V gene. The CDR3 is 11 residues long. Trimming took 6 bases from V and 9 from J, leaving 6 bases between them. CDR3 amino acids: CASGLFSPLHF. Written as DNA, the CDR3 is TGTGCTAGTGGACTCTTTTCACCCCTCCACTTT.

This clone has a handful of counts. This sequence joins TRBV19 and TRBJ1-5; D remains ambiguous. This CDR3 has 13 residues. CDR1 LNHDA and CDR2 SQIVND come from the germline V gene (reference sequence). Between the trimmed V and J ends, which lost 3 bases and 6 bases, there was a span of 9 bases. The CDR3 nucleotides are TGTGCCAGTAGTATGGATGGAGGTCAGCCCCAGCATTTT. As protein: CASSMDGGQPQHF.

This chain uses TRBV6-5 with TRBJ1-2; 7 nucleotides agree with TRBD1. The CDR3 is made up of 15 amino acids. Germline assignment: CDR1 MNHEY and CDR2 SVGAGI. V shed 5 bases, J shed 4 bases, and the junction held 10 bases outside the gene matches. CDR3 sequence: CASSQTGIFGYGYTF. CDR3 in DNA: TGTGCCAGCAGTCAGACAGGGATCTTTGGCTATGGCTACACCTTC.

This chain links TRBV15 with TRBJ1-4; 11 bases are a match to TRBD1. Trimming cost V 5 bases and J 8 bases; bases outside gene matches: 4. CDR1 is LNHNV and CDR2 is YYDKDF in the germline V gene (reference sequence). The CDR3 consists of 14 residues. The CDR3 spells CATSPGTGGEKLFF. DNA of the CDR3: TGTGCCACCAGCCCCGGGACAGGGGGAGAAAAACTGTTTTTT.

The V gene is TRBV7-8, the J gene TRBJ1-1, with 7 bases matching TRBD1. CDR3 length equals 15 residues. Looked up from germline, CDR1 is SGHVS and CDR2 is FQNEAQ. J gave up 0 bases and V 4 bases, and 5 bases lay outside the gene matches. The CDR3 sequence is CASSSAGGMNTEAFF. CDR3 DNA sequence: TGTGCCAGCAGCTCAGCAGGGGGAATGAACACTGAAGCTTTCTTT.

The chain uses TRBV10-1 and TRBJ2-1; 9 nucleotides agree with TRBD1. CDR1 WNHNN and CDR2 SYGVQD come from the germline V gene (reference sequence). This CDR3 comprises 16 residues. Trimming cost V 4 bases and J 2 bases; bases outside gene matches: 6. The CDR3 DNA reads TGCGCCAGCAGTGGGGGGACAGGGTTGACCTACAATGAGCAGTTCTTC. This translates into CASSGGTGLTYNEQFF.